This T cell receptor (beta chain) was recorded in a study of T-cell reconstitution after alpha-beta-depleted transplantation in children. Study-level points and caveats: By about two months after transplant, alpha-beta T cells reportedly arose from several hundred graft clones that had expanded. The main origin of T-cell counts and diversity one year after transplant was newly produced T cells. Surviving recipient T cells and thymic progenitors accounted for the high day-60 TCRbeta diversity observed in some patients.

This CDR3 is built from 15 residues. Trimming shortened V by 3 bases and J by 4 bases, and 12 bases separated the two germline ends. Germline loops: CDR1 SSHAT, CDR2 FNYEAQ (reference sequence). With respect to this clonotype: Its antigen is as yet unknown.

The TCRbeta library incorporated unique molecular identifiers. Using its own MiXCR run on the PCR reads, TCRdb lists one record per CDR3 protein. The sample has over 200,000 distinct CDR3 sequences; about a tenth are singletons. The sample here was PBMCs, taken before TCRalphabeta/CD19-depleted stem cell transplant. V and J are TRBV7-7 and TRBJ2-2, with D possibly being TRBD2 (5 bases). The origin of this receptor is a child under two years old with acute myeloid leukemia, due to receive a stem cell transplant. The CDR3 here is CASSLLGRGTGELFF. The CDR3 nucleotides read TGTGCCAGCAGCTTGTTGGGCCGGGGCACCGGGGAGCTGTTTTTT.